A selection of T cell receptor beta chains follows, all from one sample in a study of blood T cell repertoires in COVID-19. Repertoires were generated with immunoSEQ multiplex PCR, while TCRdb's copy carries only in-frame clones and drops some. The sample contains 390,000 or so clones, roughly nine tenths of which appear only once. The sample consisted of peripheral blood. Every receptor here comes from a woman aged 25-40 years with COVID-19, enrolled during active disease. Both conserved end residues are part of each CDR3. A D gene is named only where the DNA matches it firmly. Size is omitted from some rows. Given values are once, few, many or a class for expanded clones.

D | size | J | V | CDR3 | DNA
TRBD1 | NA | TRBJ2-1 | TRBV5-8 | CASSWGQVSYNEQFF | TGTGCCAGCAGCTGGGGACAGGTTTCTTACAATGAGCAGTTCTTC
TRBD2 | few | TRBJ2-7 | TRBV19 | CASSKTSGGIDEQYF | TGTGCCAGTAGCAAGACTAGCGGGGGGATCGACGAGCAGTACTTC
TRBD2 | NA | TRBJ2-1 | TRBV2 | CASAYLTSQGEQFF | TGTGCCAGCGCCTACCTGACTAGCCAGGGTGAGCAGTTCTTC
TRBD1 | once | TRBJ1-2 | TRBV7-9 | CASSLGTGGRDGYTF | TGTGCCAGCAGCCTAGGGACAGGGGGTCGGGATGGCTACACCTTC
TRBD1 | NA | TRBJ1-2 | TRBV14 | CASSQKIGTATNYGYTF | TGTGCCAGCAGCCAAAAAATTGGGACAGCAACTAACTATGGCTACACCTTC
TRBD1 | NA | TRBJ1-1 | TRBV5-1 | CASSPQGGNTEAFF | TGCGCCAGCAGCCCTCAGGGGGGGAACACTGAAGCTTTCTTT
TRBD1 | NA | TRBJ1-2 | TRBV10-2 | CASTGGLGYGYTF | TGCGCCAGCACAGGGGGCCTTGGCTATGGCTACACCTTC
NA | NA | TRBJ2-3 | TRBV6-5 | CASRTGDAAQYF | TGTGCCAGCAGGACAGGAGATGCGGCGCAGTATTTT
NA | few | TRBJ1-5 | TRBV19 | CASSIDPPGLQPQHF | TGTGCCAGTAGTATAGATCCGCCAGGGTTGCAGCCCCAGCATTTT
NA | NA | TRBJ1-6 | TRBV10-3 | CAISESIDAGRHDSPLHF | TGTGCCATCAGTGAGTCGATCGATGCAGGGCGCCATGATTCACCCCTCCACTTT
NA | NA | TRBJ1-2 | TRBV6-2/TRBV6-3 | CASSYSRQSYGYTF | TGTGCCAGCAGTTACTCGAGACAGTCCTATGGCTACACCTTC
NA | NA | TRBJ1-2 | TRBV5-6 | CASFLLLGGHGYTF | TGTGCCAGCTTCCTACTCCTCGGGGGGCATGGCTACACCTTC
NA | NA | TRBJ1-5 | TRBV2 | CASSQGTSRNQPQHF | TGTGCCAGCAGTCAGGGGACATCGCGGAATCAGCCCCAGCATTTT
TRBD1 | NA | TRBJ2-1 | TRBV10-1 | CASSELDRAREQFF | TGCGCCAGCAGTGAGCTAGACAGGGCCCGGGAGCAGTTCTTC
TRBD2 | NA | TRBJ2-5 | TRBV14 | CASSPKTGGAYETQYF | TGTGCCAGCAGCCCCAAGACCGGGGGGGCCTATGAGACCCAGTACTTC
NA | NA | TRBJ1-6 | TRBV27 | CASSFYEAADSPLHF | TGTGCCAGCAGTTTTTATGAGGCAGCGGATTCACCCCTCCACTTT
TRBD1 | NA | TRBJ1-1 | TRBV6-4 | CASSPTGGGAAFF | TGTGCCAGCAGCCCGACAGGGGGGGGTGCGGCTTTCTTT
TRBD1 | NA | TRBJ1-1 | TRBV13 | CASSSFDRETEAFF | TGTGCCAGCAGCTCCTTTGACAGGGAGACTGAAGCTTTCTTT
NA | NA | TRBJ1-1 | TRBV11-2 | CASSLGRGRGTFTEAFF | TGTGCCAGCAGCCTCGGTCGCGGGAGGGGTACGTTCACTGAAGCTTTCTTT
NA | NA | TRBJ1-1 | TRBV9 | CASSVDRGGAGSTTEAFF | TGTGCCAGCAGCGTAGACCGTGGTGGGGCAGGGTCTACGACTGAAGCTTTCTTT
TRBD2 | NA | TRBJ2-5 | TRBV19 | CASSLGAGLAEETQYF | TGTGCCAGTAGTCTCGGAGCGGGACTAGCTGAAGAGACCCAGTACTTC
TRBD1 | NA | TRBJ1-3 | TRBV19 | CASSLYRGEGNTIYF | TGTGCCAGTAGTTTGTACAGGGGAGAGGGAAACACCATATATTTT
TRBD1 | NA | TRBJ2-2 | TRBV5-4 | CASRDNRGATGELFF | TGTGCCAGCAGGGATAACAGGGGAGCCACCGGGGAGCTGTTTTTT
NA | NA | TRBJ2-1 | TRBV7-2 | CASSVEANEQFF | TGTGCCAGCAGCGTAGAAGCCAATGAGCAGTTCTTC
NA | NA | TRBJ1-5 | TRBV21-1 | CASSKKGHRPNQPQHF | TGTGCCAGCAGCAAAAAGGGTCACAGGCCCAATCAGCCCCAGCATTTT
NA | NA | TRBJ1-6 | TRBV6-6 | CASSYSQGGSPLHF | TGTGCCAGCAGTTACTCCCAGGGTGGCTCACCCCTCCACTTT
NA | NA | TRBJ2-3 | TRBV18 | CASSPRGPTDTQYF | TGTGCCAGCTCACCCAGGGGCCCCACAGATACGCAGTATTTT
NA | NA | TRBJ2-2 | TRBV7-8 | CASSLTTLGTGELFF | TGTGCCAGCAGCTTGACGACTCTCGGGACCGGGGAGCTGTTTTTT
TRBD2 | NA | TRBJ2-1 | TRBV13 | CASSPLAGGPWDNEQFF | TGTGCCAGCAGCCCACTAGCGGGAGGGCCGTGGGACAATGAGCAGTTCTTC
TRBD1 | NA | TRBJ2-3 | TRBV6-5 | CASSYSETGGDTQYF | TGTGCCAGCAGTTACTCGGAGACAGGGGGGGATACGCAGTATTTT
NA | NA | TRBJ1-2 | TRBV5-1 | CASSLEGAFGYTF | TGCGCCAGCAGCTTGGAAGGGGCCTTTGGCTACACCTTC
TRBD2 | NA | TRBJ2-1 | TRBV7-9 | CASSSGTSGATTYNEQFF | TGTGCCAGCAGCTCCGGGACTAGCGGGGCTACAACCTACAATGAGCAGTTCTTC
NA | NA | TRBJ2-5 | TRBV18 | CASSPPEETQYF | TGTGCCAGCTCACCACCGGAGGAGACCCAGTACTTC
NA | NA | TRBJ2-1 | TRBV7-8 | CASSLARGDSYNEQFF | TGTGCCAGCAGCTTAGCGCGGGGAGACTCCTACAATGAGCAGTTCTTC
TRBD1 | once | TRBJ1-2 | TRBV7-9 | CASSDRAPGQGNYGYTF | TGTGCCAGCAGCGATCGAGCGCCGGGACAGGGGAACTATGGCTACACCTTC
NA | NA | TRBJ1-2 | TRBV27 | CASRREDYGYTF | TGTGCCAGCAGAAGAGAGGACTATGGCTACACCTTC
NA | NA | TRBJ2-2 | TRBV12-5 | CASSRENTGELFF | TGTGCTAGTTCTCGCGAGAACACCGGGGAGCTGTTTTTT
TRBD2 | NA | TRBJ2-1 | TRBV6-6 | CASSYWASGNNEQFF | TGTGCCAGCAGTTACTGGGCTAGCGGTAACAATGAGCAGTTCTTC
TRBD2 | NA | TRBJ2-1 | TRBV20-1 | CSASSGGAYNEQFF | TGCAGTGCTAGTAGCGGGGGGGCCTACAATGAGCAGTTCTTC
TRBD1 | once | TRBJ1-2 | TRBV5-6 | CASSSQTGGYGYTF | TGTGCCAGCAGCTCGCAGACAGGGGGCTATGGCTACACCTTC